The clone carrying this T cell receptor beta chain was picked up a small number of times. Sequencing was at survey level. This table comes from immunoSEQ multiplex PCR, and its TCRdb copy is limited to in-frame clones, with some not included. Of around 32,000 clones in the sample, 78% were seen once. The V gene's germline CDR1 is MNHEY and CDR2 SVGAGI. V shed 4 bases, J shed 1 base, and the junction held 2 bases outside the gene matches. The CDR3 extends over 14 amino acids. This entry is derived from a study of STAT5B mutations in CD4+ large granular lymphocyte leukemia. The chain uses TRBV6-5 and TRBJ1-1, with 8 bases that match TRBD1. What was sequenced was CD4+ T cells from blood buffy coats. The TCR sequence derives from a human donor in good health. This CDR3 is CASSSGTGNTEAFF. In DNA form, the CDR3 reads TGTGCCAGCAGTTCCGGGACAGGGAACACTGAAGCTTTCTTT.